This TCR beta chain was documented in a study of blood T cell repertoires in COVID-19. Background on the study: Samples came from the United States, Italy and Spain, spanning acute and convalescent COVID-19. T cells, B-cell-depleted T cells, or PBMCs provided the cDNA or gDNA that served as material.

Cohort 3 recovery required two negative PCRs, clearance, or symptom resolution. There are 16 residues in the CDR3. The germline V gene has CDR1 MNHEY and CDR2 SVGAGI. J was trimmed by 6 bases and V by 3 bases; bases with no gene match: 11. Study processing details: Amplification of reference gene primers provided the estimated nucleated cell counts. The table came from immunoSEQ multiplex PCR; TCRdb's copy has only in-frame clones and leaves some out. V and J calls plus clone size are reproduced from that table; the DNA served to infer D and trimming. The sample contains 250,000 to 400,000 clones, over 85% of which appear only once.

Sample: PBMCs or T cells enriched from blood (not recorded which). The chain couples TRBV6-5 to TRBJ1-2; 9 bases line up with TRBD1. This TCR came from a man aged 55 to 69 who had recovered from COVID-19. The CDR3 nucleotides are TGTGCCAGCAGTTATGGCCCGGACAGGGGTCAGAATGGCTACACCTTC. This gives the protein CASSYGPDRGQNGYTF.